Listed below are T cell receptor beta chains from one sample, sequenced in a study of shared clonotypes between healthy human individuals. TCRdb's table, derived via immunoSEQ multiplex PCR, lists solely in-frame clones and lacks some. Among roughly 2,300,000 clones listed, less than 95% were seen once. The sample comprised naive CD4+ T cells from PBMCs. The receptors were gathered from a man aged 18-30 years in good health. Some clones in this sample may be carry-over from other donors' samples. Both conserved end residues are part of each CDR3. Each record gives: J gene, D gene, V gene, clone size, CDR3 protein, CDR3 DNA. The D gene is left open where the match is weak. Not all rows give a size; the values are once, few, many and, for expanded clones, a class.

TRBJ2-7	-	TRBV28	-	CASSLQLGKQIYYEQYF	TGTGCCAGCAGTTTACAACTAGGAAAACAAATTTACTACGAGCAGTACTTC
TRBJ1-5	-	TRBV27	once	CASRSNGAYSNQPQHF	TGTGCCAGCAGATCTAATGGGGCCTATAGCAATCAGCCCCAGCATTTT
TRBJ1-4	-	TRBV7-9	-	CASSGRWEKLFF	TGTGCCAGCAGCGGACGGTGGGAAAAACTGTTTTTT
TRBJ2-3	-	TRBV29-1	-	CSGSSWSLGTDTQYF	TGCAGTGGAAGTTCGTGGTCCCTCGGAACAGATACGCAGTATTTT
TRBJ2-1	TRBD2	TRBV27	-	CASYNAASGSYNEQFF	TGTGCCAGCTACAACGCGGCTAGCGGGAGTTACAATGAGCAGTTCTTC
TRBJ2-3	-	TRBV30	-	CAWSGTNGDTQYF	TGTGCCTGGAGTGGGACTAACGGAGATACGCAGTATTTT
TRBJ2-5	TRBD1	TRBV7-9	-	CASSLTGQGEETQYF	TGTGCCAGCAGCTTAACGGGACAGGGGGAAGAGACCCAGTACTTC
TRBJ1-1	-	TRBV7-8	once	CASSLIVNTEAFF	TGTGCCAGCAGCTTAATAGTGAACACTGAAGCTTTCTTT
TRBJ2-7	TRBD2	TRBV28	-	CASSPYGRNEQYF	TGTGCCAGCAGCCCCTACGGGAGGAACGAGCAGTACTTC
TRBJ2-7	-	TRBV18	-	CASSPYRGLLAEQYF	TGTGCCAGCTCACCTTATCGGGGGCTCCTAGCCGAGCAGTACTTC
TRBJ1-1	-	TRBV18	-	CASSPTQGGIEAFF	TGTGCCAGCTCACCAACCCAGGGCGGCATTGAAGCTTTCTTT
TRBJ1-2	TRBD1	TRBV19	-	CASSPNPGQLYGYTF	TGTGCCAGTAGTCCAAACCCGGGACAGCTCTATGGCTACACCTTC
TRBJ2-6	-	TRBV18	-	CASSPSTGGANVLTF	TGTGCCAGCTCACCTTCTACGGGAGGGGCCAACGTCCTGACTTTC
TRBJ2-5	-	TRBV25-1	once	CASSDELQETQYF	TGTGCCAGCAGTGATGAGTTACAAGAGACCCAGTACTTC
TRBJ2-1	-	TRBV5-1	-	CASSPTFGEQFF	TGCGCCAGCAGCCCGACATTCGGTGAGCAGTTCTTC
TRBJ1-4	-	TRBV28	-	CASSPPGARTNEKLFF	TGTGCCAGCAGTCCTCCCGGGGCCAGAACTAATGAAAAACTGTTTTTT
TRBJ1-2	-	TRBV6-6	-	CASSHQMGGYTF	TGTGCCAGCAGCCACCAGATGGGTGGCTACACCTTC
TRBJ1-2	TRBD1	TRBV10-3	-	CAIRGQGNYGYTF	TGTGCCATCAGAGGACAGGGTAACTATGGCTACACCTTC
TRBJ1-5	-	TRBV6-6	once	CASSYSDNQPQHF	TGTGCCAGCAGTTACTCGGACAATCAGCCCCAGCATTTT
TRBJ1-1	-	TRBV7-2	few	CASSFPRGFGTEAFF	TGTGCCAGCAGCTTCCCGCGGGGGTTCGGCACTGAAGCTTTCTTT
TRBJ1-4	TRBD1	TRBV10-3	-	CAISTDRGRANEKLFF	TGTGCCATCAGCACCGACAGGGGGCGAGCTAATGAAAAACTGTTTTTT
TRBJ2-7	TRBD2	TRBV4-2	-	CASSQDGGLLEQYF	TGTGCCAGCAGCCAAGATGGGGGACTACTCGAGCAGTACTTC
TRBJ2-7	-	TRBV28	once	CASSLLDTSGDEQYF	TGTGCCAGCAGTTTGTTAGATACCAGTGGGGACGAGCAGTACTTC
TRBJ2-7	TRBD2	TRBV9	-	CASSVEAGGPYEQYF	TGTGCCAGCAGCGTAGAGGCGGGAGGGCCCTACGAGCAGTACTTC
TRBJ2-1	TRBD2	TRBV5-1	-	CASSVEGGSYNEQFF	TGCGCCAGCAGTGTTGAGGGAGGGTCATACAATGAGCAGTTCTTC
TRBJ1-4	TRBD1	TRBV15	-	CATSREGAAEKLFF	TGTGCCACCAGCCGCGAGGGGGCGGCTGAAAAACTGTTTTTT
TRBJ2-2	-	TRBV5-5	-	CASSLMGSPDTGELFF	TGTGCCAGCAGCTTAATGGGTAGCCCGGACACCGGGGAGCTGTTTTTT
TRBJ1-1	-	TRBV19	-	CASSMLGNTEAFF	TGTGCCAGTAGTATGTTGGGGAACACTGAAGCTTTCTTT
TRBJ2-3	-	TRBV21-1	-	CASSPHRTSGPFTDTQYF	TGTGCCAGCAGCCCGCATCGGACTAGCGGACCATTCACAGATACGCAGTATTTT
TRBJ1-2	TRBD1	TRBV27	-	CASSYRDRPYYGYTF	TGTGCCAGCAGTTACCGGGACAGACCTTATTATGGCTACACCTTC
TRBJ1-5	-	TRBV18	-	CASSPSGGQPQHF	TGTGCCAGCTCACCCTCCGGGGGTCAGCCCCAGCATTTT
TRBJ1-4	-	TRBV30	-	CAWSVQTPTNEKLFF	TGTGCCTGGAGTGTACAGACCCCAACTAATGAAAAACTGTTTTTT
TRBJ1-2	-	TRBV25-1	-	CASSNNYGYTF	TGTGCCAGCAGCAACAACTATGGCTACACCTTC
TRBJ2-4	-	TRBV7-3	-	CASSLGTPGENIQYF	TGTGCCAGCAGCTTAGGGACCCCAGGGGAAAACATTCAGTACTTC
TRBJ1-1	-	TRBV28	-	CASSLSGTMNTEAFF	TGTGCCAGCAGTTTATCTGGGACCATGAACACTGAAGCTTTCTTT
TRBJ1-1	TRBD1	TRBV27	-	CASSLTGLMNTEAFF	TGTGCCAGCAGTTTGACAGGGCTTATGAACACTGAAGCTTTCTTT
TRBJ1-3	TRBD1	TRBV28	-	CASRGTGGRNTIYF	TGTGCCAGCAGAGGGACAGGGGGCAGAAACACCATATATTTT
TRBJ2-7	-	TRBV7-9	-	CASSSLKGEQYF	TGTGCCAGCAGCTCCTTGAAGGGCGAGCAGTACTTC
TRBJ2-3	-	TRBV5-1	-	CASSLSGRGTDTQYF	TGCGCCAGCAGCTTGAGTGGGAGGGGGACAGATACGCAGTATTTT
TRBJ1-3	-	TRBV30	-	CAWSVGNPGNTIYF	TGTGCCTGGAGTGTAGGGAACCCAGGGAACACCATATATTTT
TRBJ1-1	-	TRBV25-1	-	CASTRTGTNTEAFF	TGTGCCAGCACAAGAACAGGGACAAACACTGAAGCTTTCTTT
TRBJ1-2	-	TRBV5-1	-	CASSLGGSNYGYTF	TGCGCCAGCAGCTTGGGTGGCAGTAACTATGGCTACACCTTC
TRBJ1-2	TRBD1	TRBV5-5	-	CASSVGQADNYGYTF	TGTGCCAGCAGCGTGGGACAGGCTGATAACTATGGCTACACCTTC
TRBJ2-1	-	TRBV27	-	CASSLSFQYNEQFF	TGTGCCAGCAGTTTATCCTTCCAGTACAATGAGCAGTTCTTC
TRBJ2-7	TRBD1	TRBV5-1	few	CASSFTPVGQGGNEQYF	TGCGCCAGCAGCTTTACCCCGGTGGGACAGGGGGGCAACGAGCAGTACTTC
TRBJ2-2	-	TRBV27	-	CASSPRGQPTGELFF	TGTGCCAGCAGCCCACGCGGACAGCCTACCGGGGAGCTGTTTTTT
TRBJ1-5	TRBD1	TRBV6-5	-	CASRSQGGNQPQHF	TGTGCCAGCAGGAGTCAGGGGGGCAATCAGCCCCAGCATTTT
TRBJ1-1	-	TRBV10-2	few	CASTQIRGGTEAFF	TGCGCCAGCACTCAAATCAGGGGTGGCACTGAAGCTTTCTTT
TRBJ2-7	-	TRBV18	-	CASSPGDGGYEQYF	TGTGCCAGCTCACCCGGGGACGGAGGATACGAGCAGTACTTC
TRBJ2-7	TRBD1	TRBV10-3	-	CATNRGRPYEQYF	TGTGCCACGAACAGGGGTCGACCCTACGAGCAGTACTTC
TRBJ2-5	-	TRBV4-1	once	CASRRVAVVQETQYF	TGCGCCAGCCGGCGGGTAGCGGTTGTACAAGAGACCCAGTACTTC
TRBJ2-3	TRBD2	TRBV10-1	-	CASSPPNSGRVTDTQYF	TGCGCCAGCTCTCCCCCGAATAGCGGGAGAGTCACAGATACGCAGTATTTT
TRBJ1-5	-	TRBV28	once	CASSLGGSGNQPQHF	TGTGCCAGCAGTTTGGGGGGGAGCGGCAATCAGCCCCAGCATTTT
TRBJ2-1	-	TRBV7-3	-	CASSPKGHRSYNEQFF	TGTGCCAGCAGCCCCAAGGGACACCGCTCCTACAATGAGCAGTTCTTC